Below are 13 T cell receptor beta chains sequenced from a single sample in a study of monozygotic twins with inflammatory bowel disease. Following a re-call of the 5' RACE reads, TCRdb has one entry per CDR3 protein and lacks DNA. Its listing shows some 400,000 distinct CDR3 sequences. Sequenced sample: blood. These receptors were obtained from a human donor with ulcerative colitis or Crohn's disease, or a healthy co-twin of an affected twin (not recorded which).

The chain employs TRBV6-5 and TRBJ2-1; checking the TCRdb D call of TRBD2 is not possible without DNA. Germline V lookup: CDR1 MNHEY, CDR2 SVGAGI. The CDR3 consists of 16 residues. The CDR3 loop is CASSSLPLGLNNEQFF.

The V call is TRBV12-3 or TRBV12-4, the J call TRBJ1-6; the D call of TRBD1 rests on TCRdb alone, since no DNA is present to check it. The CDR3 consists of 13 residues. The CDR3 spells CASKGVQNSPLHF.

The CDR3 here is CASSFVLAGEGEQFF. The chain combines TRBV12-3 or TRBV12-4 with TRBJ2-1; the TRBD2 assignment by TCRdb is unverifiable without DNA. The CDR3 has 15 residues.

This chain joins TRBV7-9 and TRBJ2-1; TCRdb's assignment of TRBD1 cannot be checked, as there is no DNA. The CDR3 extends over 12 amino acids. From germline, CDR1 is SEHNR and CDR2 FQNEAQ (reference sequence). The CDR3: CASSPDSNEQFF.

The V and J genes are TRBV27 and TRBJ2-1; TCRdb selects TRBD1, and the lack of DNA leaves this call unchecked. Germline lookup yields CDR1 MNHEY and CDR2 SMNVEV (reference sequence). CDR3 size: 13 residues. CDR3 residues: CASIGDAMNEQFF.

The chain links TRBV11-1 to TRBJ2-7; checking the TCRdb D call of TRBD1 is not possible without DNA. Germline assignment: CDR1 SGHAT and CDR2 FQDESV (reference sequence). The CDR3 is 19 residues long. The CDR3 protein is CASSSLGGPGTQNSYEQYF.

The chain recombines TRBV19 with TRBJ1-5; no DNA is available, so the TRBD1 call from TCRdb remains unchecked. Germline values: CDR1 LNHDA, CDR2 SQIVND (reference sequence). This CDR3 contains 12 residues. CDR3 residues: CASSRVNQPQHF. The full variable domain, rest sourced from reference TRBV19 and TRBJ1-5, is DGGITQSPKYLFRKEGQNVTLSCEQNLNHDAMYWYRQDPGQGLRLIYYSQIVNDFQKGDIAEGYSVSREKKESFPLTVTSAQKNPTAFYLCASSRVNQPQHFGDGTRLSIL.

The chain is built from TRBV7-9 and TRBJ1-1. The V gene's germline CDR1 is SEHNR and CDR2 FQNEAQ (reference sequence). This CDR3 has 13 residues. The chain's CDR3 is CASSQTSGTEAFF.

The chain joins TRBV7-9 to TRBJ2-1; TCRdb's D call, TRBD1, is unchecked because there is no DNA. Germline V gene sequence: CDR1 SEHNR, CDR2 FQNEAQ (reference sequence). The CDR3 totals 15 residues. CDR3 amino acids: CASSLAGVPQGEQFF.

This chain connects TRBV4-1 to TRBJ2-7. The CDR3 loop spans 15 amino acids. From germline, CDR1 is MGHRA and CDR2 YSYEKL. This CDR3 is CASSQEQRSSYEQYF.

The chain recombines TRBV20-1 with TRBJ2-1; the TCRdb D gene call, TRBD2, has no DNA to confirm it. This CDR3 has 14 residues. Germline lookup yields CDR1 DFQATT and CDR2 SNEGSKA (reference sequence). CDR3 protein: CSASRLADYNEQFF.

The chain is built from TRBV5-1 and TRBJ2-7; the D gene TCRdb calls, TRBD1, cannot be checked with no DNA. The CDR3 runs to 13 residues. The germline V gene has CDR1 SGHRS and CDR2 YFSETQ. CDR3 sequence reads: CASSGGLLYEQYF. Drawing the rest from reference TRBV5-1 and TRBJ2-7, the complete variable domain is KAGVTQTPRYLIKTRGQQVTLSCSPISGHRSVSWYQQTPGQGLQFLFEYFSETQRNKGNFPGRFSGRQFSNSRSEMNVSTLELGDSALYLCASSGGLLYEQYFGPGTRLTVT.

The chain recombines TRBV19 with TRBJ2-4; as DNA is missing, the TRBD1 call by TCRdb cannot be tested. Germline V CDR1 and CDR2: LNHDA, SQIVND (reference sequence). The CDR3 spans 16 residues. This chain's CDR3 is CATRDRGPRGKNIQYF. The whole variable domain, remainder taken from reference TRBV19 and TRBJ2-4, is DGGITQSPKYLFRKEGQNVTLSCEQNLNHDAMYWYRQDPGQGLRLIYYSQIVNDFQKGDIAEGYSVSREKKESFPLTVTSAQKNPTAFYLCATRDRGPRGKNIQYFGAGTRLSVL.